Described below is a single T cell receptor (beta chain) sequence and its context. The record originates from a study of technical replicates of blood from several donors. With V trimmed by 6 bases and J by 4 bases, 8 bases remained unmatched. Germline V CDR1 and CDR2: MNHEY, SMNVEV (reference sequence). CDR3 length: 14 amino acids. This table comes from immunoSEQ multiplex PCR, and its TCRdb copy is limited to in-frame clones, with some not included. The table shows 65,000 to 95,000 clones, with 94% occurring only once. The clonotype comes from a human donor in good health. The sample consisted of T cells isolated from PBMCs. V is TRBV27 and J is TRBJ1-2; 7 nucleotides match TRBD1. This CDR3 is CASSHGGGSYGYTF. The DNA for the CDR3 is TGTGCCAGCAGCCACGGAGGGGGCAGCTATGGCTACACCTTC.